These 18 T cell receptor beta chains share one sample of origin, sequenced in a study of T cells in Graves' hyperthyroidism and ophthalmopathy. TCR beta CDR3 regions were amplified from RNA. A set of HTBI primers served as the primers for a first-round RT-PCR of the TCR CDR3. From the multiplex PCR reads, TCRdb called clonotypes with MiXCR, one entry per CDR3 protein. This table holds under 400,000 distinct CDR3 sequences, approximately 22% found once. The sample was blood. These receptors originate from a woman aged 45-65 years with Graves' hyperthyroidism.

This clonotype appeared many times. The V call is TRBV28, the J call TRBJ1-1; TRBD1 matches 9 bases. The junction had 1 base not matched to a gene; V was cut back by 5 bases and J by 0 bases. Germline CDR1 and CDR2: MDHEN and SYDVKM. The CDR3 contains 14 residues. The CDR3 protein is CASSTGGLNTEAFF. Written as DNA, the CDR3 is TGTGCCAGCAGTACAGGGGGCTTGAACACTGAAGCTTTCTTT.

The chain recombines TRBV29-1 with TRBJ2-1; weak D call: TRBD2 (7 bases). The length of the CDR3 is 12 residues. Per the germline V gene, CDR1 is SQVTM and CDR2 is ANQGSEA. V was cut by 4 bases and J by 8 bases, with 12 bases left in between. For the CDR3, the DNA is TGCAGCGTTGGAATAGGGGGGGATGAGCAGTTCTTC. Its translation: CSVGIGGDEQFF.

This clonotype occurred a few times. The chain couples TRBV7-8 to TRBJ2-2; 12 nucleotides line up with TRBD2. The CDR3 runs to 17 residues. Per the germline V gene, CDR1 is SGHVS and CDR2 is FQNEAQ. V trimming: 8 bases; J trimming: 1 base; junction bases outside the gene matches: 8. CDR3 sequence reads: CASARTSGIWNTGELFF. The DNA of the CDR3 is TGTGCCAGCGCGAGGACTAGCGGGATCTGGAACACCGGGGAGCTGTTTTTT.

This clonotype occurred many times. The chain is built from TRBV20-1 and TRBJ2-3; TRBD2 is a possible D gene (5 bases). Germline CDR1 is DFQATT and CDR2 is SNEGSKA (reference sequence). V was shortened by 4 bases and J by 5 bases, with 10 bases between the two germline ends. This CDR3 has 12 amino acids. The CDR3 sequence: CSAMGVEDTQYF. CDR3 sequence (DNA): TGCAGTGCTATGGGAGTTGAAGATACGCAGTATTTT.

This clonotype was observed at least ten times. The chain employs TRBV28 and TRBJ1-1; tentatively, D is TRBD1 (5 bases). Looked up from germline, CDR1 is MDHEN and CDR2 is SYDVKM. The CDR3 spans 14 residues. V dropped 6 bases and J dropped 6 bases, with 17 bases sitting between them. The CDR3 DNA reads TGTGCCAGCAGGGCGCAGGGTGAGACCGCTGAAGCTTTCTTT. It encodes CASRAQGETAEAFF.

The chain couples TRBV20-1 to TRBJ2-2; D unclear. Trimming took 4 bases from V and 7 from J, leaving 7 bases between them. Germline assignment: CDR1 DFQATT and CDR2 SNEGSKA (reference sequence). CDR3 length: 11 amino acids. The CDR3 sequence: CSAKDVGELFF. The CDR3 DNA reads TGCAGTGCTAAGGACGTCGGGGAGCTGTTTTTT.

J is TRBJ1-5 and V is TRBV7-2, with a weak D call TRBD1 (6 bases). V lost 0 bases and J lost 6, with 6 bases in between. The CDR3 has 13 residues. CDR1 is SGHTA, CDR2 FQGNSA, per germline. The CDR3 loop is CASSLARGQPQHF. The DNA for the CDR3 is TGTGCCAGCAGCTTAGCCAGGGGTCAGCCCCAGCATTTT.

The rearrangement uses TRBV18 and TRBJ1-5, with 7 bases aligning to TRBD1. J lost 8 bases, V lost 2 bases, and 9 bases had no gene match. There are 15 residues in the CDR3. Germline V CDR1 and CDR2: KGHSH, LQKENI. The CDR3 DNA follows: TGTGCCAGCTCACCATCGGCAGGGGGGCGTGAGCCCCAGCATTTT. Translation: CASSPSAGGREPQHF.

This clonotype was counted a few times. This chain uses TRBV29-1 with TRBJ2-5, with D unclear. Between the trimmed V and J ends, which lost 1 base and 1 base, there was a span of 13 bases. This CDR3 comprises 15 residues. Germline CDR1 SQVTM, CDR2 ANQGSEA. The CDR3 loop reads CSVEGPEGSQETQYF. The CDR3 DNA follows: TGCAGCGTTGAAGGTCCCGAAGGGTCCCAAGAGACCCAGTACTTC. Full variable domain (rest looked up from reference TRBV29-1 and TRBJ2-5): SAVISQKPSRDICQRGTSLTIQCQVDSQVTMMFWYRQQPGQSLTLIATANQGSEATYESGFVIDKFPISRPNLTFSTLTVSNMSPEDSSIYLCSVEGPEGSQETQYFGPGTRLLVL.

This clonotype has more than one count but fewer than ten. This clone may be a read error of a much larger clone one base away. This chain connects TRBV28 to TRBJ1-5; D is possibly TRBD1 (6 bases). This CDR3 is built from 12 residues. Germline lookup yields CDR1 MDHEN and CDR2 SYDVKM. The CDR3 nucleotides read TGTGCCACTCGGGACACTAATCTGCCCCAGCATTTT. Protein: CATRDTNLPQHF.

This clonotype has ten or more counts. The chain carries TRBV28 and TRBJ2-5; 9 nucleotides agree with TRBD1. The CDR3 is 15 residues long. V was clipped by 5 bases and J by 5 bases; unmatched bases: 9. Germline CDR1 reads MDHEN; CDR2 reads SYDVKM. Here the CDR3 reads CASSHPGTGPETQYF. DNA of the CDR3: TGTGCCAGCAGTCACCCCGGGACAGGGCCCGAGACCCAGTACTTC. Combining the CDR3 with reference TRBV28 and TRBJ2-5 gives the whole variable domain DVKVTQSSRYLVKRTGEKVFLECVQDMDHENMFWYRQDPGLGLRLIYFSYDVKMKEKGDIPEGYSVSREKKERFSLILESASTNQTSMYLCASSHPGTGPETQYFGPGTRLLVL.

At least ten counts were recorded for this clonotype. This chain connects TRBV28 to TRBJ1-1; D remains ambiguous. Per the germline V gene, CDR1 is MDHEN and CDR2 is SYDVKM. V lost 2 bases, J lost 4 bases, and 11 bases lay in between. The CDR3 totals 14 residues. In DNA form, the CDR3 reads TGTGCCAGCAGTTTACGCCAAAGGACCACTGAAGCTTTCTTT. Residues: CASSLRQRTTEAFF.

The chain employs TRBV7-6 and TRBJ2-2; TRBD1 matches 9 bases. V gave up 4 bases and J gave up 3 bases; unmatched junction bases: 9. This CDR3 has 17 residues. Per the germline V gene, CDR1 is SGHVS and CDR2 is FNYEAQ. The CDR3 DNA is TGTGCCAGCAGCTCCGAAACAGGGGGCAGGGACACCGGGGAGCTGTTTTTT. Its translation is CASSSETGGRDTGELFF.

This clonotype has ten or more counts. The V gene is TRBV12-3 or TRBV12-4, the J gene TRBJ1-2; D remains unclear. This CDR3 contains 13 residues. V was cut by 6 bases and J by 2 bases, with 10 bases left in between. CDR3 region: CASSGPANYGYTF. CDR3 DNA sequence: TGTGCCAGCAGCGGGCCTGCCAACTATGGCTACACCTTC.

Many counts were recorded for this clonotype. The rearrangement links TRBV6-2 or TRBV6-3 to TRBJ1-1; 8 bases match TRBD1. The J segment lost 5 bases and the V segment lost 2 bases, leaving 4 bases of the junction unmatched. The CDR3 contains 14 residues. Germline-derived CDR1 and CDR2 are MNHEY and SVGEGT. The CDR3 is CASSYQGAGTEAFF. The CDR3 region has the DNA TGTGCCAGCAGTTACCAGGGGGCAGGAACTGAAGCTTTCTTT.

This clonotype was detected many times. Written as DNA, the CDR3 is TGTGCCAGTATGCGGGACGGGACAGGAACCTACGAGCAGTACTTC. Residues: CASMRDGTGTYEQYF. V usage is TRBV6-1 and J usage is TRBJ2-7; 8 bases match TRBD1. The V and J ends lost 9 bases and 2 bases, in that order; junction bases with no gene match: 12. The CDR3 sequence is 15 residues long. Germline V gives CDR1 MNHNS, CDR2 SASEGT.

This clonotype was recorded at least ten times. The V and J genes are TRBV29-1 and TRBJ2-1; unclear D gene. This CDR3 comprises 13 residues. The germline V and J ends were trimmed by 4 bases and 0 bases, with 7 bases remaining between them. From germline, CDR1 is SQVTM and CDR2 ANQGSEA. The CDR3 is CSVASSSYNEQFF. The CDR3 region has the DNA TGCAGCGTTGCAAGCAGCTCCTACAATGAGCAGTTCTTC.

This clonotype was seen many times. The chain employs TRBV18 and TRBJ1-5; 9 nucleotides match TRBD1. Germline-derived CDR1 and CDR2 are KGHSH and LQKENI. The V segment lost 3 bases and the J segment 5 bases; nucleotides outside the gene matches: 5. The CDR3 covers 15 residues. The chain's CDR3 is CASSPGQGFHQPQHF. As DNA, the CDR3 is TGTGCCAGCTCACCGGGACAGGGCTTTCATCAGCCCCAGCATTTT.